Below, one T cell receptor beta chain is given with its context. Participant-given clinical history determined each cohort assignment. This entry comes from a study of blood T cell repertoires in COVID-19. The overall study: Sites across the United States, Italy and Spain contributed samples from acute and convalescent COVID-19. T cells, B-cell-depleted T cells, or PBMCs supplied cDNA or gDNA.

V lost 3 bases and J lost 7, with 9 bases in between. In germline, CDR1 is KGHSH, CDR2 LQKENI. The CDR3 covers 13 residues. Under the authors' procedure: How many nucleated cells were present was estimated from reference gene primer amplification. The method was immunoSEQ multiplex PCR; TCRdb's version includes in-frame clones alone and lacks a portion of them. V, J and clone size are taken as reported in that table, and D and trimming were inferred from the DNA itself. The sample has under 250,000 clones; about 86% are singletons. This chain connects TRBV18 to TRBJ1-4, with D perhaps TRBD1 (5 bases). This TCR came from a middle-aged woman with acute COVID-19. Sequenced input: PBMCs or T cells enriched from blood (not recorded which). CDR3 protein: CASSPGGGEKLFF. CDR3 sequence (DNA): TGTGCCAGCTCACCGGGGGGAGGTGAAAAACTGTTTTTT.